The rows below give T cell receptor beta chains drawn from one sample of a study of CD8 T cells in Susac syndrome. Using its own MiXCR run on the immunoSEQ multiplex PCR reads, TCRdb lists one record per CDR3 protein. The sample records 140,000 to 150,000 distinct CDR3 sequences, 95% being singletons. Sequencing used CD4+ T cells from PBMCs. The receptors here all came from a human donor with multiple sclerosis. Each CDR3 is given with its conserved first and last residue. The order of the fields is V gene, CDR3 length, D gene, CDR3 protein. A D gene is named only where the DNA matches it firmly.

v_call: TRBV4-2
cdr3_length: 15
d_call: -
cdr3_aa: CASSPEGLGDNEQFF

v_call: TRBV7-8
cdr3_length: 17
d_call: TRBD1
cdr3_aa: CASSPRPFDRANTEAFF

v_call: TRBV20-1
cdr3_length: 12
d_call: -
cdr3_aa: CSARQRAYEQYF

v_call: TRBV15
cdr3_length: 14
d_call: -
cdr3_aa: CATSRVNLGNEQFF

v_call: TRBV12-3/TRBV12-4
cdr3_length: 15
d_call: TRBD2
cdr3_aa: CASSLAIAGSTMQYF

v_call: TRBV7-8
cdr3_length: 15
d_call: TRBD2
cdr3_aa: CASSLTSGRAYPPFF

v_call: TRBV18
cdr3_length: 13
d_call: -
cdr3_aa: CASSPGITDTQYF

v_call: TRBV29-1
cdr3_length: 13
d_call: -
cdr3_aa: CSVKGEGPYGYTF

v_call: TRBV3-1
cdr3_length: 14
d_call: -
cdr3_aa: CASSPETRSTNQYF

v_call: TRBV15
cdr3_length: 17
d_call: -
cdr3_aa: CATSRVKSRGATDTQYF

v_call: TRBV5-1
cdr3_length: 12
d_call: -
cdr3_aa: CASSLEGYEQYF

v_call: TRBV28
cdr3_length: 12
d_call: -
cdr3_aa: CASSTRGSGYTF

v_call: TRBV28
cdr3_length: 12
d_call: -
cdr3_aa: CASTGPSYEQYF

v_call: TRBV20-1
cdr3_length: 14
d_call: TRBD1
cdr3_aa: CSARADRGGSPLHF

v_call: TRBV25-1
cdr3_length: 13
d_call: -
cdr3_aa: CATRGVGNTEAFF

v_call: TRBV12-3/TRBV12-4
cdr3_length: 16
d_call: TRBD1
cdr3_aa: CASSSVRGQGRNGYTF

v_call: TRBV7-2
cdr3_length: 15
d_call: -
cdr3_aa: CASSFWQGNTGELFF

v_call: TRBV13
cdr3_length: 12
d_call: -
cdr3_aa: CASSRSTGELFF

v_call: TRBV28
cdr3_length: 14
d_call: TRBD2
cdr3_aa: CASAGGGRTDTQYF

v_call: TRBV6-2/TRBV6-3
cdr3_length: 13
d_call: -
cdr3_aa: CASNKGGPYEQYF

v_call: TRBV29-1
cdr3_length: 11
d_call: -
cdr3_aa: CSVETGSEQYF

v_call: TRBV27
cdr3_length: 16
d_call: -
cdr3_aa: CASSSTGLWSTDTQYF

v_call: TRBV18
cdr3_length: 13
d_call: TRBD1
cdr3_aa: CASSPGQDYGYTF

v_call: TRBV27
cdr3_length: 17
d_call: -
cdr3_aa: CASSFSRGDTSSYEQYF

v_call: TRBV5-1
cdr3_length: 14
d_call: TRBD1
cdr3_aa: CASSSGDRGLSAFF

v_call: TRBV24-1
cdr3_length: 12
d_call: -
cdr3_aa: CATSEQGHGYTF

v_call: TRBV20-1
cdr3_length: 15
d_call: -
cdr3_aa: CSAPSPGTKGETQYF

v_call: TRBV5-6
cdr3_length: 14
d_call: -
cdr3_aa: CASRSQGLNEKLFF

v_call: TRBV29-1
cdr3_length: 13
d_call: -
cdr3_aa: CSVYWRDQNTIYF